This entry lists 18 T cell receptor beta chains sequenced from one sample in a study of blood T cell repertoires in COVID-19. The table came from immunoSEQ multiplex PCR; TCRdb's copy has only in-frame clones and leaves some out. The sample has about 89,000 clones; 80% are singletons. Sequencing was carried out using peripheral blood. These receptors were collected from a woman older than 75 with acute or convalescent COVID-19.

The gene calls are TRBV5-6 and TRBJ1-5; possibly TRBD1 for D (6 bases). The CDR3 is 17 amino acids. The V gene's germline CDR1 is SGHDT and CDR2 YYEEEE. Trimming left V 1 base short and J 10 bases short, with 24 bases between. The chain's CDR3 is CASSLLRGIQSDIPQHF. The CDR3 DNA is TGTGCCAGCAGCTTGCTCAGGGGAATCCAAAGTGACATCCCCCAGCATTTT. The complete variable domain, with remaining parts taken from reference TRBV5-6 and TRBJ1-5, reads DAGVTQSPTHLIKTRGQQVTLRCSPKSGHDTVSWYQQALGQGPQFIFQYYEEEERQRGNFPDRFSGHQFPNYSSELNVNALLLGDSALYLCASSLLRGIQSDIPQHFGDGTRLSIL.

This clone was seen only a few times. The rearrangement uses TRBV30 and TRBJ1-6; TRBD1 matches at 7 bases. V shed 3 bases, J shed 4 bases, and the junction held 0 bases outside the gene matches. The CDR3 covers 13 residues. In germline, CDR1 is GTSNPN, CDR2 SVGIG (reference sequence). The CDR3 bases are TGTGCCTGGAGGGACAGGTATAATTCACCCCTCCACTTT. Residues: CAWRDRYNSPLHF.

The chain recombines TRBV7-9 with TRBJ2-4, with 7 bases fitting TRBD2. Looked up from germline, CDR1 is SEHNR and CDR2 is FQNEAQ (reference sequence). The CDR3 consists of 18 residues. The junction had 17 bases not matched to a gene; V was cut back by 4 bases and J by 5 bases. The CDR3 loop is CASSSLPGLSLGENIQYF. The CDR3 DNA reads as TGTGCCAGCAGCTCCCTACCGGGACTATCGTTGGGGGAAAACATTCAGTACTTC.

This clone was counted between two and nine times. One end of the junction does not line up with germline, which may come from a read error. The chain joins TRBV3-1 (or the pseudogene TRBV3-2) to TRBJ2-5; TRBD2 matches 8 bases. In germline, CDR1 is LGHDT, CDR2 YNNKEL (reference sequence). The CDR3 is 15 residues long. The CDR3 reads CASSQGPAGAETQYF. For the CDR3, the DNA is TGTGCCAGCAGTCAAGGGCCAGCGGGAGCGGAGACCCAGTACTTC.

Only a few counts were recorded for this clone. This sequence joins TRBV3-1 (or the pseudogene TRBV3-2) and TRBJ1-5; 7 bases are shared with TRBD1. The V and J ends lost 4 bases and 4 bases, in that order; junction bases with no gene match: 19. Germline V gene sequence: CDR1 LGHDT, CDR2 YNNKEL (reference sequence). CDR3 length: 19 amino acids. CDR3 in amino acids: CASSRPETRGRTQNQPQHF. CDR3 DNA sequence: TGTGCCAGCAGCCGCCCGGAGACAAGGGGGCGCACGCAAAATCAGCCCCAGCATTTT.

This CDR3 is CASLRLAGEYETQYF. CDR3 coding DNA: TGTGCCAGCCTTAGACTAGCGGGAGAGTATGAGACCCAGTACTTC. The V and J genes are TRBV6-5 and TRBJ2-5, with TRBD2 identical over 12 bases. The CDR3 has 15 residues. With 8 bases clipped from V and 5 bases from J, the junction kept 9 bases outside the gene matches. Germline assignment: CDR1 MNHEY and CDR2 SVGAGI.

The genes are TRBV5-6 and TRBJ1-1; TRBD1 matches at 7 bases. The CDR3 covers 17 residues. Unmatched junction bases numbered 13, after V lost 1 base and J lost 4 bases. Germline loops: CDR1 SGHDT, CDR2 YYEEEE. CDR3 coding DNA: TGTGCCAGCAGCTTGACAGGGGATATAATACCGAGCACTGAAGCTTTCTTT. It is translated as CASSLTGDIIPSTEAFF.

This clone was picked up a small number of times. The V call is TRBV5-6, the J call TRBJ1-1, with 10 nucleotides matching TRBD1. The CDR3 length is 15 residues. The V gene end was trimmed by 4 bases and the J gene end by 2 bases; junction bases not matched to a gene: 5. Germline CDR1 and CDR2: SGHDT and YYEEEE. The CDR3 loop reads CASSLGTGANTEAFF. The DNA for the CDR3 is TGTGCCAGCAGCCTCGGGACAGGGGCAAACACTGAAGCTTTCTTT.

The gene calls are TRBV2 and TRBJ2-1, with a tentative D call TRBD2 (5 bases). CDR1 is SNHLY and CDR2 is FYNNEI in the germline V gene. The CDR3 length is 13 residues. The V end was cut by 7 bases, the J end by 3 bases, with 10 bases between. CDR3 sequence: CASTTRIYNEQFF. CDR3 sequence (DNA): TGTGCCAGCACTACTAGGATCTACAATGAGCAGTTCTTC.

Note on this clone: At the DNA level, this CDR3 is encoded by other sequences in the same sample as well. V is TRBV5-1 and J is TRBJ2-3, with 12 nucleotides matching TRBD2. Losses at the gene ends were 3 bases for V and 0 bases for J; bases not matched to a gene: 2. The CDR3 runs to 16 residues. Per the germline V gene, CDR1 is SGHRS and CDR2 is YFSETQ. CDR3 loop: CASSSGLAGSTDTQYF. Here the CDR3 DNA reads TGCGCCAGCAGCTCCGGACTAGCGGGGAGCACAGATACGCAGTATTTT.

V usage is TRBV5-1 and J usage is TRBJ1-4, with unresolved D. Trimming left V 0 bases short and J 6 bases short, with 9 bases between. Germline V gene sequence: CDR1 SGHRS, CDR2 YFSETQ. The CDR3 length is 14 residues. The DNA for the CDR3 is TGCGCCAGCAGCTTGGCAGTGGCTGATGAAAAACTGTTTTTT. Protein: CASSLAVADEKLFF.

The rearrangement links TRBV4-1 to TRBJ2-7; 10 bases align to TRBD2. Germline trimming cut 5 bases from V and 1 base from J; bases unmatched to any gene: 8. This CDR3 region has 16 residues. The germline CDR1 and CDR2 sequences are MGHRA and YSYEKL. The CDR3: CASSAPVAGGSYEQYF. CDR3 bases: TGCGCCAGCAGCGCCCCAGTAGCGGGAGGATCCTACGAGCAGTACTTC.

Turning to this clone: Distinct nucleotide sequences in the sample also encode this CDR3. The V call is TRBV11-2, the J call TRBJ1-2, with 11 nucleotides matching TRBD1. The ends lost 2 bases at V and 3 bases at J; junction bases unmatched: 8. Germline V gives CDR1 SGHAT, CDR2 FQNNGV. The CDR3 covers 17 residues. The DNA of the CDR3 is TGTGCCAGCAGCTTAAGCCTAGGGACAGGGGGGTACTATGGCTACACCTTC. It translates to CASSLSLGTGGYYGYTF.

The chain uses TRBV29-1 and TRBJ2-7; the D gene is possibly TRBD1 (6 bases). Trimming cost V 7 bases and J 2 bases, with 12 bases left between them. Germline V lookup: CDR1 SQVTM, CDR2 ANQGSEA. The CDR3 loop spans 12 amino acids. In DNA, the CDR3 is TGCAGCGCTGCACAGGGTCCCTACGAGCAGTACTTC. It yields the protein CSAAQGPYEQYF.

This clone was picked up a small number of times. An end of the junction differs from the germline gene, which may be a read error. The rearrangement links TRBV19 to TRBJ1-1, with 7 bases that match TRBD1. The V gene's germline CDR1 is LNHDA and CDR2 SQIVND (reference sequence). This CDR3 region has 14 residues. The DNA for the CDR3 is TGTGCCAGTAGTCTAGACAGGGAGAACACTGAAGCTTTCTTT. The encoded protein is CASSLDRENTEAFF. Filled out from reference TRBV19 and TRBJ1-1, the complete variable domain reads DGGITQSPKYLFRKEGQNVTLSCEQNLNHDAMYWYRQDPGQGLRLIYYSQIVNDFQKGDIAEGYSVSREKKESFPLTVTSAQKNPTAFYLCASSLDRENTEAFFGQGTRLTVV.

This sequence joins TRBV20-1 and TRBJ2-7, with 7 bases fitting TRBD2. Per the germline V gene, CDR1 is DFQATT and CDR2 is SNEGSKA (reference sequence). The CDR3 consists of 14 residues. V was clipped by 3 bases and J by 6 bases; unmatched bases: 11. CDR3 protein: CSASRGLLASEQYF. The CDR3 region has the DNA TGCAGTGCTAGTAGGGGACTACTCGCCTCCGAGCAGTACTTC.

This clone was detected only once. V and J are TRBV6-5 and TRBJ2-1; 8 bases agree with TRBD1. CDR3 length: 14 amino acids. V lost 7 bases, J lost 3 bases, and 5 bases stayed unmatched. Germline V lookup: CDR1 MNHEY, CDR2 SVGAGI. CDR3 sequence: CASNGQGSYNEQFF. As DNA, the CDR3 is TGTGCCAGCAACGGACAGGGCAGCTACAATGAGCAGTTCTTC.

This chain links TRBV2 with TRBJ2-7, with D possibly TRBD2 on 5 matching bases. The CDR3 runs 14 residues. V was clipped by 3 bases and J by 4 bases, with 13 bases between them. CDR1 is SNHLY and CDR2 is FYNNEI in the germline V gene. The CDR3 reads CASSDGNRAYEQYF. CDR3 nucleotide sequence: TGTGCCAGCAGTGACGGGAACAGAGCATACGAGCAGTACTTC.